This record concerns one TCR beta chain sequence. The antigen is unknown. These data originate in a study of T cell responses to AZD1222 COVID-19 vaccine. Study-level findings and limits: Targets within unmutated variant regions were reportedly found for nearly half of spike-specific TCRs. The peak T cell response came first, and repertoires were sampled only after it.

Generated by immunoSEQ multiplex PCR, the TCRdb table keeps only in-frame clones and is missing some. The table shows roughly 120,000 clones, with around 89% occurring only once. From germline, CDR1 is SEHNR and CDR2 FQNEAQ (reference sequence). This CDR3 has 12 amino acids. Trimming shortened V by 1 base and J by 10 bases, and 5 bases separated the two germline ends. The receptor comes from an adult who received the AZD1222 COVID-19 vaccine. The specimen was peripheral blood, collected 28 days after the second AZD1222 dose. The rearrangement links TRBV7-9 to TRBJ1-6; no definite D call. CDR3 region: CASSLGESPLHF. CDR3 coding DNA: TGTGCCAGCAGCTTAGGGGAATCACCCCTCCACTTT.